A selection of T cell receptor beta chains follows, all from one sample in a study of blood T cell repertoires in COVID-19. Produced via immunoSEQ multiplex PCR; TCRdb's table is partial and in-frame only. The sample lists 110,000 or so clones; roughly four fifths were seen once. Sequenced input: peripheral blood. All receptors come from a woman in her 70s with acute or convalescent COVID-19. Each CDR3 is given with its conserved first and last residue. The order of the fields is CDR3 length, clone size, J gene, V gene, CDR3 protein. Clone size, where shown, is once, few, many, or a class for clones that have expanded.

>15|-|TRBJ1-1|TRBV10-3
CAIKKTGTMNTEAFF
>17|-|TRBJ2-2|TRBV9
CASSVGASGGFTGELFF
>16|-|TRBJ1-3|TRBV14
CASSRLGQNSGNTIYF
>13|-|TRBJ1-2|TRBV29-1
CSVVVRGSYGYTF
>12|-|TRBJ1-1|TRBV6-5
CASSQGYTEAFF
>15|-|TRBJ1-2|TRBV11-1
CASSLPGQSYYGYTF
>14|-|TRBJ2-7|TRBV10-3
CAISDFRTRYEQYF
>14|few|TRBJ2-5|TRBV15
CATSSQGARETQYF
>14|-|TRBJ1-1|TRBV5-1
CASSKGHLNTEAFF
>13|-|TRBJ1-2|TRBV19
CASSPQRGYGYTF
>13|-|TRBJ2-3|TRBV6-5
CASRQGGADTQYF
>14|few|TRBJ1-5|TRBV28
CASSSTGGRQPQHF
>15|-|TRBJ1-2|TRBV15
CATSTRDTTNYGYTF
>13|once|TRBJ1-1|TRBV9
CASTNGANTEAFF
>12|few|TRBJ1-3|TRBV12-3/TRBV12-4
CASSLARLTIYF
>13|-|TRBJ2-3|TRBV4-3
CASSQAYLDTQYF
>14|-|TRBJ2-1|TRBV2
CASRTGLVGNEQFF
>17|-|TRBJ1-2|TRBV5-8
CASNFEHKFTGIRGYTF
>13|-|TRBJ2-3|TRBV19
CASLEWRTDTQYF
>14|-|TRBJ2-2|TRBV18
CATRTGTNTGELFF
>14|few|TRBJ1-2|TRBV4-1
CASSSQWGPEGYTF
>12|-|TRBJ1-2|TRBV2
CASQVGVYGYTF
>15|-|TRBJ2-5|TRBV7-9
CASSFRQGGFETQYF
>14|-|TRBJ1-5|TRBV29-1
CSVRQGGINQPQHF
>17|-|TRBJ2-5|TRBV21-1
CASSPALAGGHEETQYF
>13|-|TRBJ2-4|TRBV5-6
CASSLAGKNIQYF
>13|-|TRBJ2-5|TRBV3-1/TRBV3-2
CASSQGRQETQYF
>16|-|TRBJ2-2|TRBV9
CASSVSLDSHTGELFF
>14|-|TRBJ1-2|TRBV2
CASSGQGVGYGYTF
>15|-|TRBJ1-1|TRBV19
CASSMNWLEDTEAFF
>16|few|TRBJ2-2|TRBV3-1/TRBV3-2
CASKEGGGRLTGELFF
>16|-|TRBJ2-1|TRBV16
CASSLLGQGPRSEQFF
>14|-|TRBJ1-4|TRBV7-2
CASSSGQYQEKLFF
>14|-|TRBJ2-7|TRBV6-2/TRBV6-3
CASSYSGTGGQQYF
>15|-|TRBJ1-1|TRBV5-8
CASSLSGGMNTEAFF
>14|-|TRBJ2-3|TRBV19
CASSKRTSTDTQYF
>14|once|TRBJ1-2|TRBV21-1
CASSNKTGDYGYTF
>14|-|TRBJ1-2|TRBV21-1
CASSMEGPNYGYTF
>16|once|TRBJ2-5|TRBV9
CASSVTVAGGGETQYF
>15|-|TRBJ2-3|TRBV10-3
CAISDRAYYTDTQYF
>16|-|TRBJ2-3|TRBV14
CASSLLTGTSTDTQYF
>14|-|TRBJ2-2|TRBV3-1/TRBV3-2
CASSSGTDTGELFF
>15|-|TRBJ1-1|TRBV7-2
CASSPSYGQGTEAFF
>13|-|TRBJ2-2|TRBV5-1
CASSGGTAGELFF
>17|once|TRBJ1-6|TRBV4-1
CASSQEVQKREISPLHF
>11|-|TRBJ2-7|TRBV20-1
CSAFTRDEQYF
>13|-|TRBJ2-7|TRBV7-3
CASSSGQDYEQYF
>19|-|TRBJ2-6|TRBV5-4
CASSLFRSGRLSGANVLTF
>14|-|TRBJ1-6|TRBV2
CASRATGVNSPLHF